A selection of T cell receptor beta chains follows, all from one sample in a study of technical replicates of blood from a handful of donors. Only in-frame clones appear in the TCRdb table, and some are missing; sequencing was by immunoSEQ multiplex PCR. The data contain almost 90,000 clones, roughly 94% of them singletons. The sample was T cells isolated from PBMCs. The receptors here all came from a human donor in good health. Each CDR3 is given without its conserved first and last residue.

>12|TRBV5-1
ASSLVGRGTEAF
>17|TRBV2
ASILFPVYGQGSGTEQF
>12|TRBV6-5
ASSYEGSNYGYT
>13|TRBV6-5
ASRESGAGANVLT
>12|TRBV4-3
ASSQEAGDTEAF
>13|TRBV11-2
ASSPTGGSSYEQY
>12|TRBV9
ASSEQQGLAGYT
>17|TRBV10-3
AISEKGLAGVRAYNEQF
>15|TRBV9
ASSVGAGGLSSDTQY
>12|TRBV5-1
ASSPTGMGAEAF
>12|TRBV19
ASSISGSSFEQY
>11|TRBV4-3
ASSRTGGYGYT
>11|TRBV28
ASTPATNEKLF
>13|TRBV5-6
ASSGFGGSSYEQY
>13|TRBV5-4
ASSLEGQRNTEAF
>8|TRBV2
ASSHYEQY
>10|TRBV6-5
ASTGTSYEQY
>12|TRBV14
ASSPGTGSYEQY
>12|TRBV5-8
ASSLVYRNTEAF
>15|TRBV4-1
ASSQALAGINTGELF
>15|TRBV15
ATSREGFIRQGGEQY
>12|TRBV14
ASSYGTGKYEQY
>13|TRBV2
ASSGQAISNQPQH
>13|TRBV9
ASSAFDSDNQPQH
>10|TRBV7-3
ASSRDTGELF
>11|TRBV9
ASSPTSLETQY
>13|TRBV21-1
ASSKEKGSRNEQF
>13|TRBV19
ASSRTYSSGNTIY
>12|TRBV9
ASSVDGGTAEQY
>14|TRBV27
ASSFAPGLATDTQY
>12|TRBV6-1
ASSENRSGNTIY
>13|TRBV13
ASSDGTSGSHEQF
>13|TRBV15
ATSRGIIGEDTQY
>10|TRBV25-1
ASSRGFNEQF
>10|TRBV11-3
ASSLTYYEQY
>14|TRBV19
ASSNLGLGLAGVRF
>13|TRBV5-4
ASSLGRVLNTEAF
>12|TRBV4-3
ASSPRMAVYGYT
>9|TRBV2
ASNEGQGYT